The 4 T cell receptor beta chains presented below share a single source sample, sequenced in a study of blood T cell repertoires in COVID-19. The method was immunoSEQ multiplex PCR; TCRdb's version includes in-frame clones alone and lacks a portion of them. The data hold around 200,000 clones, with around 83% observed a single time. The sequenced sample was peripheral blood. The receptors shown here come from a man aged 40-50 years with active or convalescent COVID-19.

The rearrangement joins TRBV19 to TRBJ2-7; 8 bases fit TRBD1. Germline CDR1 reads LNHDA; CDR2 reads SQIVND (reference sequence). This CDR3 has 13 residues. Trimming at V came to 4 bases and at J to 6 bases, leaving 5 bases not matched to a gene. The CDR3 sequence is CASSRAGGAEQYF. The CDR3, as DNA: TGTGCCAGTAGTAGGGCAGGGGGCGCCGAGCAGTACTTC.

V and J are TRBV3-1 (or the pseudogene TRBV3-2) and TRBJ2-1, with D possibly matching TRBD1 (8 bases). The CDR3 runs to 13 residues. Deletions cut 2 bases from V and 9 bases from J, with 11 bases between. Germline assignment: CDR1 LGHDT and CDR2 YNNKEL (reference sequence). CDR3 loop: CASSQTGGVEQFF. The CDR3 nucleotides read TGTGCCAGCAGCCAAACAGGGGGGGTTGAGCAGTTCTTC.

CDR3 sequence reads: CASSYSRTTNEKLFF. As DNA, the CDR3 is TGTGCCAGCAGTTACTCCAGAACGACTAATGAAAAACTGTTTTTT. The chain combines TRBV6-5 with TRBJ1-4; D is undetermined. V was pared by 0 bases and J by 2 bases, with 7 bases between. Germline assignment: CDR1 MNHEY and CDR2 SVGAGI. The length of the CDR3 is 15 residues.

CDR3 amino acids: CASSLEGPNRGLFF. The CDR3 nucleotides read TGCGCCAGCAGCTTGGAGGGCCCGAACAGGGGACTGTTTTTT. The rearrangement links TRBV5-1 to TRBJ1-4, with TRBD1 identical over 7 bases. CDR1 and CDR2 from the germline V gene are SGHRS and YFSETQ. V shed 0 bases and J 13 bases; nucleotides not matched to a gene: 9. The CDR3 is 14 residues long.